This T cell receptor (beta chain) was retrieved from a study of blood T cells in healthy people across ages (dated by TCRdb to the mid-2010s). Notes on the research overall: In model experiments, template switching captured about one uniquely barcoded TCR beta cDNA molecule for every two T cells. To track age-related changes in TCR beta repertoire diversity, the study relied on deep sequencing normalized with unique cDNA molecular identifiers. Four age groups were formed from the donors: young (average approximately 15 years), middle-aged (around 41), aged (roughly 58) and long-lived (approximately 78). Using the same blood draw, the study looked at two additional independent replicas of 1 million unique cDNA reads for two donors, one aged 18 to 30 and the other aged 80 or older. To avoid experimental bias, donors of different ages were spread randomly across the sequencing lanes.

The CDR1 and CDR2 encoded by the germline V gene are SQVTM and ANQGSEA. The CDR3 covers 15 residues, taking in both the cysteine and the phenylalanine. Only the CDR3 portion is preserved as DNA: 45 bases, with reading frame beginning at the first base. V lost 1 base and J lost 0 bases, and the count of bases not matched to a germline gene is 3. Preparation of the library involved 5' RACE. Sequenced using an Illumina HiSeq 2500. A second PCR of roughly 7 to 12 cycles was run with a J-beta primer mix and a sample-barcoded 5' primer. A unique molecular identifier was introduced onto each TCR beta cDNA molecule by a template-switch 5' adaptor carrying 12 random nucleotides. At least 3 million CDR3-containing paired-end reads were obtained from each sample. The Mint cDNA synthesis kit, primed by a TRBC-specific oligonucleotide, was used to synthesize first-strand cDNA from all RNA. After uracil-DNA glycosylase treatment, a first 18-cycle PCR used universal primers M1SS and BC2_uni_R on all cDNA. In the original analysis: For normalization, 1 million high-quality reads, each with a distinct molecular identifier, were randomly selected from each sample. Reads with shared molecular identifiers were discarded instead of being binned into consensus sequences. MiTCR, set to a Q25 quality threshold and the strictest error-elimination algorithm, was used for CDR3 identification, clonotype clustering and error correction. A nonparametric unseen species model using Euler transformation provided a lower-bound estimate of total TCR beta diversity. The public reads were reanalyzed by TCRdb: fastp trimming at Q25, MiXCR alignment, in-frame beta chains only. CDR3 protein sequences are deduplicated, and each keeps its most common genes and DNA. None of the V and J calls come from the authors' own analysis; TCRdb made them. Here the sample has 1.5 million to 2 million distinct CDR3 sequences; about 30% occur a single time. The leading ten clones occupy about 8% of the sample.

This clonotype was observed at least ten times. There is no known antigen for this receptor. One base away there is no much larger clone; base qualities are not given. The research as a whole found: Since profiling was done on bulk unsorted PBMCs, naive and antigen-experienced compartments could not be conclusively compared. As age increased, observed TCR beta diversity per million T cells dropped in a roughly linear way, and a significant reduction was already evident by age 40. Observed TCR beta diversity correlated strongly with the percentage of naive T cells measured by flow cytometry. Compared with the aged group, more naive CD4+ T cells, fewer expanded clones and increased TCR diversity were shown by the long-lived group, suggesting age selection. Donor CMV infection status was unknown, potentially confounding age-related changes in expanded clonotypes. Estimates of total diversity from one million sequenced T cells were regarded as lower bounds and underestimates.

Systemically healthy Caucasian individuals from Russia, 35 to 50 in total and aged about 6 to 95 years, were included as donors. About 10 milliliters of peripheral blood were drawn from each donor into EDTA-treated Vacutainer tubes. Ficoll-Paque density-gradient centrifugation was used to isolate PBMCs, with at least 6 million obtained per sample. Total RNA was extracted from PBMCs with Trizol reagent, with at least 5 micrograms obtained per sample. For every donor, flow cytometry on a PBMC aliquot measured the percentage of naive CD45RAhigh/CD27high T cells. Sequenced input: blood. The rearranged chain carries TRBV29-1 and TRBJ2-7; TRBD2 agrees with 10 junctional bases. This clonotype originated in a young woman in good health. The DNA reads as follows: TGCAGCGTTGAAGCACTAGCGGGGAGCTCCTACGAGCAGTACTTC. The encoded protein is CSVEALAGSSYEQYF.